This paragraph reports one T cell receptor (beta chain). Its antigen remains unknown. The table came from immunoSEQ multiplex PCR; TCRdb's copy has only in-frame clones and leaves some out. The profile shows around 30,000 clones, roughly nine tenths of them singletons. The data belong to a study of chemoradiotherapy in HPV16-positive cancers. Study in general: Candidate HPV-specific T-cell clones and common TCR motifs came from functional assays in two HPV16-positive patients.

The study, taken as a whole, reports: HPV-responsive T-cell expansion during chemoradiotherapy was linked to improved recurrence-free survival in HPV16-positive patients. Non-HPV-specific T cells did not expand in tumors during treatment, whereas candidate HPV-specific clones and E7-related motifs did. Functional assays defining HPV-specific T cells used only a couple of HPV16-positive patients.

This CDR3 is 14 amino acids long. V gave up 6 bases and J gave up 8 bases, with 16 bases separating them. The germline CDR1 and CDR2 sequences are SNHLY and FYNNEI. The sequences come from blood, collected from a patient who underwent chemoradiotherapy. The clonotype comes from a human donor with HPV-associated anogenital cancer. The rearrangement joins TRBV2 to TRBJ1-4, with D unresolved. CDR3 sequence: CASRKTADYEKLFF. The CDR3 coding sequence is TGTGCCAGCAGAAAAACGGCCGACTACGAAAAACTGTTTTTT.